Sequencing of this T cell receptor (beta chain) was carried out in a study of OX40 agonist ivuxolimab in advanced cancers. Produced via immunoSEQ multiplex PCR; TCRdb's table is partial and in-frame only. This table has under 65,000 clones, around 84% appearing once. Comments on this clone: Antigen: not known.

Study findings and constraints: There were, on average, more expanded clones in CD8+ T cells than in CD4+. At doses 0.1 to 3.0 mg/kg, CD4+ and CD8+ clones expanded. Low normalized clonal expansion also occurred in some nonresponding patients.

From germline, CDR1 is WNHNN and CDR2 SYGVQD (reference sequence). Losses at the gene ends were 2 bases for V and 4 bases for J; bases not matched to a gene: 0. This CDR3 is built from 13 residues. The J gene is TRBJ2-5, the V gene TRBV10-1; 8 bases line up with TRBD2. The source is an adult with an advanced solid tumor such as melanoma, head and neck, liver or kidney cancer. The sample consisted of CD4+ or CD8+ T cells sorted from blood, taken in a trial of the OX40 agonist ivuxolimab. CDR3 residues: CASSEAGGETQYF. CDR3 DNA sequence: TGCGCCAGCAGTGAGGCGGGAGGAGAGACCCAGTACTTC.